The clone carrying this T cell receptor beta chain was seen once. Its specificity is not known. The data belong to a study of shared clonotypes between healthy human individuals. Study outcomes and limitations: Clonotype sharing among the donors was expected to vary with sequencing depth.

The V gene's germline CDR1 is MRHNA and CDR2 SNTAGT. The CDR3 length is 13 residues. V lost 6 bases and J 4 bases, leaving 9 bases between the germline ends. Only in-frame clones appear in the TCRdb table, and some are missing; sequencing was by immunoSEQ multiplex PCR. The sample lists about 980,000 clones, approximately 80% occurring once. Sequencing was carried out using memory CD4+ T cells sorted from blood. The sample's subset: CD45RA-negative fraction. This TCR was sampled from a man younger than 30 in good health. The V and J genes are TRBV6-4 and TRBJ1-4; weak D call: TRBD1 (6 bases). The CDR3 coding sequence is TGTGCCAGCAGAAAGGGACATAATGAAAAACTGTTTTTT. Translation gives CASRKGHNEKLFF.